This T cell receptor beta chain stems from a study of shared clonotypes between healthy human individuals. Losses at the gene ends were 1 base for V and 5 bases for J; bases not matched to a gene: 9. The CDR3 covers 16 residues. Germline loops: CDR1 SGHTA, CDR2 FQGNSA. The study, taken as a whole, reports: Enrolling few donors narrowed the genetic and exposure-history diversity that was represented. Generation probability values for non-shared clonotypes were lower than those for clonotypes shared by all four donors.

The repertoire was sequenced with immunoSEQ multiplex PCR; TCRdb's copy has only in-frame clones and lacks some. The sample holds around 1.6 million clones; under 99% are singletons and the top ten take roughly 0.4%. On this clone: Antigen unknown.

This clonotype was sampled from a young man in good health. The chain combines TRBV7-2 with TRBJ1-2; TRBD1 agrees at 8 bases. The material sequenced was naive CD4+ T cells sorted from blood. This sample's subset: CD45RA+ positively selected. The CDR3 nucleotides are TGTGCCAGCAGCTTAGTACAGGGGGGAATTCGGTATGGCTACACCTTC. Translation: CASSLVQGGIRYGYTF.